These 15 T cell receptor beta chains came from one sample sequenced in a study of shared clonotypes between healthy human individuals. Profiling relied on immunoSEQ multiplex PCR, and the TCRdb table lists in-frame clones only, not all of them. The repertoire consists of around 2,100,000 clones, with less than 95% occurring once and the leading ten covering 0.9% to 1.5%. Naive CD8 cells, CD45RO-negative and positively selected for CCR7, excluded terminally differentiated effector memory CD45RA+ cells. The sequenced sample consisted of naive CD8+ T cells sorted from blood. Every receptor here comes from a man younger than 35 in good health.

V usage is TRBV4-1 and J usage is TRBJ1-3; 7 bases are shared with TRBD1. Germline CDR1 MGHRA, CDR2 YSYEKL. J was trimmed by 3 bases and V by 4 bases; bases with no gene match: 9. CDR3 length: 16 amino acids. The CDR3 DNA follows: TGCGCCAGCAGCCCCGAGGGGGCACTGGGTGGAAACACCATATATTTT. It is translated as CASSPEGALGGNTIYF.

V gene TRBV10-3 combines with J gene TRBJ1-1; 9 nucleotides align to TRBD1. V gave up 3 bases and J gave up 7 bases; unmatched junction bases: 12. CDR3 length: 16 residues. In germline, CDR1 is ENHRY, CDR2 SYGVKD. CDR3 amino acids: CAISESDRGAPHEAFF. CDR3 sequence (DNA): TGTGCCATCAGTGAATCAGACAGGGGGGCACCTCATGAAGCTTTCTTT.

This rearrangement joins TRBV7-8 to TRBJ2-7, with D possibly TRBD2 on 6 matching bases. V was cut by 4 bases and J by 0 bases, with 16 bases left in between. Germline V CDR1 and CDR2: SGHVS, FQNEAQ. There are 16 residues in the CDR3. The CDR3 bases are TGTGCCAGCAGCTCCCCTGTGGGGGGAAACTCCTACGAGCAGTACTTC. It is translated as CASSSPVGGNSYEQYF. The full variable domain, in which reference TRBV7-8 and TRBJ2-7 provide the parts outside the CDR3, is GAGVSQSPRYKVAKRGQDVALRCDPISGHVSLFWYQQALGQGPEFLTYFQNEAQLDKSGLPSDRFFAERPEGSVSTLKIQRTQQEDSAVYLCASSSPVGGNSYEQYFGPGTRLTVT.

The chain carries TRBV10-3 and TRBJ1-1; 9 bases line up with TRBD1. V trimming: 4 bases; J trimming: 7 bases; junction bases outside the gene matches: 13. The CDR3 consists of 16 residues. CDR1 ENHRY and CDR2 SYGVKD come from the germline V gene. The CDR3 nucleotides read TGTGCCATCAGTGTAAACCCCGGGACAGGGAACTTTGAAGCTTTCTTT. Translated: CAISVNPGTGNFEAFF.

The V gene is TRBV4-1, the J gene TRBJ1-5; D unclear. The CDR3 runs 15 residues. V lost 1 base and J lost 2, with 9 bases in between. Germline CDR1 MGHRA, CDR2 YSYEKL. DNA of the CDR3: TGCGCCAGCAGCCAAGTAGCAGGTGGCAATCAGCCCCAGCATTTT. It is translated as CASSQVAGGNQPQHF.

V usage is TRBV9 and J usage is TRBJ2-7; TRBD2 might be the D (6 bases). Germline CDR1 SGDLS, CDR2 YYNGEE. The CDR3 contains 14 residues. The CDR3: CASSRGATSYEQYF. The CDR3 DNA reads as TGTGCTAGCTCCCGCGGGGCCACGTCCTACGAGCAGTACTTC.

The chain links TRBV28 to TRBJ1-1; D uncertain. The germline gives CDR1 MDHEN, CDR2 SYDVKM. CDR3 size: 15 residues. Trimming took off 4 bases at V and 4 bases at J, with 16 bases between the two ends. CDR3 nucleotide sequence: TGTGCCAGCAGTTCCCAGAAACAGTGGGCCACTGAAGCTTTCTTT. Amino acid sequence: CASSSQKQWATEAFF.

The rearrangement joins TRBV27 to TRBJ1-2; possible D gene TRBD1, 5 bases. Germline V gives CDR1 MNHEY, CDR2 SMNVEV (reference sequence). V was shortened by 4 bases and J by 3 bases, with 15 bases between the two germline ends. CDR3 size: 15 residues. The chain's CDR3 is CASSSGPPQDYGYTF. The DNA of the CDR3 is TGTGCCAGCAGTTCGGGACCGCCACAGGACTATGGCTACACCTTC.

The rearrangement uses TRBV27 and TRBJ1-1; D possibly corresponds to TRBD1 (5 bases). The CDR3 is 14 residues long. V lost 1 base to trimming and J lost 5 bases, with 11 bases between them. Germline-derived CDR1 and CDR2 are MNHEY and SMNVEV (reference sequence). The chain's CDR3 is CASSLFSGSTEAFF. CDR3 DNA: TGTGCCAGCAGTTTATTCTCAGGGTCTACTGAAGCTTTCTTT.

This chain links TRBV19 with TRBJ2-7; D not certain. The CDR3 is made up of 13 amino acids. Germline lookup yields CDR1 LNHDA and CDR2 SQIVND (reference sequence). The V and J ends lost 3 bases and 2 bases respectively, with 8 bases between them. CDR3 sequence: CASSMTFTYEQYF. The CDR3 region has the DNA TGTGCCAGTAGTATGACTTTCACCTACGAGCAGTACTTC.

This chain joins TRBV5-6 and TRBJ2-7; D is perhaps TRBD1 or TRBD2 (5 bases each). V lost 3 bases and J 2 bases, leaving 9 bases between the germline ends. This CDR3 has 13 amino acids. Germline lookup yields CDR1 SGHDT and CDR2 YYEEEE. The chain's CDR3 is CASSYGTPYEQYF. The CDR3 nucleotides read TGTGCCAGCAGCTACGGGACCCCCTACGAGCAGTACTTC.

The chain links TRBV4-1 to TRBJ2-2; possibly TRBD1 or TRBD2 for D (6 bases each). Per the germline V gene, CDR1 is MGHRA and CDR2 is YSYEKL. The CDR3 extends over 16 amino acids. V was trimmed by 1 base and J by 4 bases, leaving 13 bases between them. Written as DNA, the CDR3 is TGCGCCAGCAGCCAAGGTCCGGGGGCCTCCACCGGGGAGCTGTTTTTT. Translating gives CASSQGPGASTGELFF.

The chain is built from TRBV7-9 and TRBJ2-5; TRBD1 agrees at 9 bases. In germline, CDR1 is SEHNR, CDR2 FQNEAQ (reference sequence). J gave up 2 bases and V 0 bases, and 13 bases lay outside the gene matches. The CDR3 is made up of 19 amino acids. The CDR3 is CASSLARATGGSIQETQYF. Written as DNA, the CDR3 is TGTGCCAGCAGCTTAGCTAGGGCGACAGGGGGGTCTATACAAGAGACCCAGTACTTC. Variable domain in full (rest from reference TRBV7-9 and TRBJ2-5): DTGVSQNPRHKITKRGQNVTFRCDPISEHNRLYWYRQTLGQGPEFLTYFQNEAQLEKSRLLSDRFSAERPKGSFSTLEIQRTEQGDSAMYLCASSLARATGGSIQETQYFGPGTRLLVL.

This clone was seen a single time. The chain combines TRBV30 with TRBJ2-1; D remains unclear. V shed 2 bases and J shed 4 bases, with 12 bases lying between them. This CDR3 region has 14 residues. Germline CDR1 GTSNPN, CDR2 SVGIG (reference sequence). CDR3 coding DNA: TGTGCCTGGAGTCTGGGAATAGGGTACAATGAGCAGTTCTTC. This encodes CAWSLGIGYNEQFF.

This chain joins TRBV5-6 and TRBJ1-2, with TRBD1 as a possible D gene (6 bases). This CDR3 has 13 residues. Germline assignment: CDR1 SGHDT and CDR2 YYEEEE. V gave up 3 bases and J gave up 2 bases, with 8 bases separating them. CDR3 DNA sequence: TGTGCCAGCAGCTCTACAGGGAACTATGGCTACACCTTC. It translates to CASSSTGNYGYTF.